A single sample is the source of the 25 T cell receptor beta chains below, sequenced in a study of metastatic and nonmetastatic thyroid tumors. TCRdb reassembled clones from the PCR reads with MiXCR. This sample carries 37,000 or so clones, about a sixth of them seen once, and the ten largest clones take about 6.6%. No treatment had been given to any patient before thyroid surgery. Input material: blood. The receptors originated from a male donor with papillary thyroid cancer or a benign thyroid nodule (not recorded which). Some clones in this sample may be carry-over from other donors' samples.

This clone is medium-sized. The chain carries TRBV6-4 and TRBJ2-3; 8 nucleotides line up with TRBD2. J gave up 6 bases and V 3 bases, and 8 bases lay outside the gene matches. This CDR3 is built from 15 residues. The V gene's germline CDR1 is MRHNA and CDR2 SNTAGT. CDR3 nucleotide sequence: TGTGCCAGCAGTGATATTGCGGGAGGCCCTGATACGCAGTATTTT. Its protein product is CASSDIAGGPDTQYF.

As regards this clone: The junction differs from germline at one of its ends, possibly a read error. The J gene is TRBJ2-7, the V gene TRBV12-3 or TRBV12-4; D uncertain. The CDR3 contains 12 residues. CDR3 nucleotide sequence: TGTGCCACCAGTTTGGGTCTCTATGATCAGTACTTC. This translates into CATSLGLYDQYF.

V is TRBV11-1 and J is TRBJ2-1; possibly TRBD2 for D (6 bases). Germline V gives CDR1 SGHAT, CDR2 FQDESV (reference sequence). The ends were cut back, 3 bases at V and 0 bases at J, with 9 bases in the middle. This CDR3 has 15 residues. The DNA for the CDR3 is TGTGCCAGCAGCTTGTGGGGAGGCTCCTACAATGAGCAGTTCTTC. Translating it yields CASSLWGGSYNEQFF.

This clone was seen at least ten times. The gene calls are TRBV29-1 and TRBJ2-6; the match to TRBD1 covers 8 bases. This CDR3 region has 17 residues. Per germline, CDR1 SQVTM and CDR2 ANQGSEA. Trimming removed 0 bases from V and 5 bases from J; junction bases left unmatched: 9. The CDR3 is CSVEDSQGATRANVLTF. The CDR3 coding sequence is TGCAGCGTTGAAGACTCCCAGGGGGCTACTCGGGCCAACGTCCTGACTTTC. Combining the CDR3 with reference TRBV29-1 and TRBJ2-6 gives the whole variable domain SAVISQKPSRDICQRGTSLTIQCQVDSQVTMMFWYRQQPGQSLTLIATANQGSEATYESGFVIDKFPISRPNLTFSTLTVSNMSPEDSSIYLCSVEDSQGATRANVLTFGAGSRLTVL.

This clone was counted a few times. V is TRBV15 and J is TRBJ1-5, with 7 bases fitting TRBD1. CDR3 length equals 16 residues. V lost 0 bases, J lost 7 bases, and 9 bases stayed unmatched. The germline V gene has CDR1 LNHNV and CDR2 YYDKDF (reference sequence). The DNA for the CDR3 is TGTGCCACCAGCAGAGATGGGACAGTGCTTTACCAGCCCCAGCATTTT. It codes for CATSRDGTVLYQPQHF.

This clone appeared many times. The CDR3, as DNA: TGTGCCAGCAGTGATTATGGGCGACCGACTCCTGCAACTAATGAAAAACTGTTTTTT. This translates into CASSDYGRPTPATNEKLFF. The chain couples TRBV6-1 to TRBJ1-4; D unclear. CDR3 length: 19 amino acids. The germline V gene encodes CDR1 MNHNS and CDR2 SASEGT. Trimming took off 3 bases at V and 0 bases at J, with 20 bases between the two ends.

The chain uses TRBV20-1 and TRBJ2-7, with D tentatively TRBD2 (5 bases). CDR1 and CDR2 from the germline V gene are DFQATT and SNEGSKA (reference sequence). The CDR3 runs 14 residues. V was cut by 0 bases and J by 1 base, with 10 bases left in between. The CDR3 DNA follows: TGCAGTGCTAGAGATCGCGGGTGGTCCTACGAGCAGTACTTC. It translates to CSARDRGWSYEQYF.

This clone was counted many times. V is TRBV10-3 and J is TRBJ2-5; TRBD1 agrees at 9 bases. Per the germline V gene, CDR1 is ENHRY and CDR2 is SYGVKD. Trimming at V came to 5 bases and at J to 2 bases, leaving 3 bases not matched to a gene. CDR3 size: 14 residues. CDR3: CAISPGQGQETQYF. In nucleotides, the CDR3 is TGTGCCATCAGTCCGGGACAGGGTCAAGAGACCCAGTACTTC.

This clone was seen only a few times. V is TRBV6-5 and J is TRBJ1-2; perhaps TRBD1 as D (5 bases). This CDR3 is 15 amino acids long. V dropped 2 bases and J dropped 5 bases, with 15 bases sitting between them. Germline values: CDR1 MNHEY, CDR2 SVGAGI. In nucleotides, the CDR3 is TGTGCCAGCAGTTACCATGAGGACATGTCATATGGCTACACCTTC. Its protein is CASSYHEDMSYGYTF.

As to this clone: Sequence at one end of the junction differs from germline and may be a read error. V usage is TRBV11-1 and J usage is TRBJ2-2, with 7 bases lining up with TRBD1. Germline CDR1 SGHAT, CDR2 FQDESV (reference sequence). The CDR3 is made up of 14 amino acids. The CDR3 is CAISWTGSTGELFF. The DNA of the CDR3 is TGTGCCATCAGCTGGACAGGCTCCACCGGGGAGCTGTTCTTT.

This clone was recorded many times. A read error may explain this, as a much larger clone is one base away. In the same sample, other DNA sequences code for this CDR3. This chain joins TRBV11-2 and TRBJ2-7; TRBD2 matches 7 bases. There are 12 residues in the CDR3. Germline CDR1 is SGHAT and CDR2 is FQNNGV. V trimming: 7 bases; J trimming: 6 bases; junction bases outside the gene matches: 6. The CDR3 DNA reads as TGTGCCAGCATCTCGGGACTATCCGAGCAGTACTTC. Its translation is CASISGLSEQYF.

This clone has a count of ten or more. V and J are TRBV5-5 and TRBJ1-6, with D perhaps TRBD1 (6 bases). CDR1 SGHKS and CDR2 YYEKEE come from the germline V gene (reference sequence). Trimming stripped 4 bases from V and 10 bases from J, with 21 bases between. The CDR3 is 16 residues long. CDR3 bases: TGTGCCAGCAGCCCCGAGAAACAGGGTCTGAGATCACCCCTCCACTTT. Protein sequence: CASSPEKQGLRSPLHF.

This clone came up many times. The germline gene is not matched at one end of the junction; a read error may be the cause. The chain links TRBV11-1 to TRBJ2-2, with a weak D call TRBD1 (6 bases). In germline, CDR1 is SGHAT, CDR2 FQDESV (reference sequence). The CDR3 runs 17 residues. In nucleotides, the CDR3 is TGTGCCAGCAGTTACTTTCAGGGGTTTGCGAACACCAGGGAGCTGTTTTTT. Translation gives CASSYFQGFANTRELFF.

By share, this clone counts as medium-sized. V gene TRBV27 combines with J gene TRBJ1-1; D uncertain. CDR1 and CDR2 (germline): MNHEY, SMNVEV (reference sequence). V lost 3 bases to trimming and J lost 4 bases, with 15 bases between them. The CDR3 loop spans 15 amino acids. The CDR3 loop reads CASSFGSPGSTEAFF. The CDR3 DNA sequence: TGTGCCAGCAGTTTTGGGAGCCCCGGGAGCACTGAAGCTTTCTTT.

This clone was seen only once. Since a much larger clone is just one base distant, this may be a read error. The chain links TRBV7-6 to TRBJ2-5; no definite D call. The CDR3 is 16 amino acids. Germline V lookup: CDR1 SGHVS, CDR2 FNYEAQ. V was pared by 3 bases and J by 1 base, with 15 bases between. The CDR3 is CASSFGSLPFQETQYF. The CDR3 DNA follows: TGTGCCAGCAGCTTCGGATCGCTGCCGTTCCAAGAGACCCAGTACTTC. Full variable domain (rest looked up from reference TRBV7-6 and TRBJ2-5): GAGVSQSPRYKVTKRGQDVALRCDPISGHVSLYWYRQALGQGPEFLTYFNYEAQQDKSGLPNDRFSAERPEGSISTLTIQRTEQRDSAMYRCASSFGSLPFQETQYFGPGTRLLVL.

This clone was counted a single time. The gene calls are TRBV5-1 and TRBJ1-3; D possibly corresponds to TRBD1 (5 bases). This CDR3 is built from 15 residues. V was trimmed by 0 bases and J by 0 bases, leaving 7 bases between them. In germline, CDR1 is SGHRS, CDR2 YFSETQ. Here the CDR3 reads CASSLVGGSGNTIYF. Written as DNA, the CDR3 is TGCGCCAGCAGCTTGGTGGGGGGCTCTGGAAACACCATATATTTT.

The chain joins TRBV20-1 to TRBJ2-5, with TRBD1 matching 7 bases. This CDR3 comprises 14 residues. The J segment lost 4 bases and the V segment lost 0 bases, leaving 5 bases of the junction unmatched. The V gene's germline CDR1 is DFQATT and CDR2 SNEGSKA (reference sequence). The CDR3 coding sequence is TGCAGTGCTAGAGAACAGGGGACGGGAGAGACCCAGTACTTC. It yields the protein CSAREQGTGETQYF.

Concerning this clone itself: An end of the junction does not agree with germline; a read error may underlie this. V and J are TRBV7-9 and TRBJ2-7, with D unclear. The length of the CDR3 is 15 residues. The germline V gene encodes CDR1 SEHNR and CDR2 FQNEAQ (reference sequence). As DNA, the CDR3 is TGTGCCAGCAGCCCCGGACGACTGGAGACCTACGAGAAGTACTTC. As protein: CASSPGRLETYEKYF. The entire variable domain, with the rest obtained from reference TRBV7-9 and TRBJ2-7, is as follows: DTGVSQNPRHKITKRGQNVTFRCDPISEHNRLYWYRQTLGQGPEFLTYFQNEAQLEKSRLLSDRFSAERPKGSFSTLEIQRTEQGDSAMYLCASSPGRLETYEKYFGPGTRLTVT.

The sample holds many counts of this clone. CDR3: CASSPGLPNEQFF. The CDR3 region has the DNA TGTGCCAGCAGCCCCGGACTGCCCAATGAGCAGTTCTTC. The chain has TRBV13 and TRBJ2-1; D is perhaps TRBD2 (5 bases). Trimming pared 5 bases from V and 6 bases from J, leaving 11 bases between. Germline CDR1 and CDR2: PRHDT and FYEKMQ (reference sequence). The CDR3 sequence is 13 residues long.

This clone has at least ten counts. Other DNA sequences in this specimen translate into the identical CDR3. The V gene is TRBV27, the J gene TRBJ1-5; D call uncertain. This CDR3 is 16 amino acids long. Germline CDR1 is MNHEY and CDR2 is SMNVEV (reference sequence). Between the trimmed V and J ends, which lost 5 bases and 1 base, there was a span of 15 bases. CDR3 in DNA: TGTGCCAGCAGTGCAAGGTTTCGGGGAAGCAATCAGCCCCAGCATTTT. Translation: CASSARFRGSNQPQHF.

At least ten counts were recorded for this clone. The rearrangement uses TRBV12-3 or TRBV12-4 and TRBJ1-2, with 8 bases lining up with TRBD1. The CDR3 is 14 residues long. The V segment lost 6 bases and the J segment 4 bases; nucleotides outside the gene matches: 7. The CDR3 DNA follows: TGTGCCAGCAGCCCATCACAGGGGGGCTATGGCTACACCTTC. Amino acids: CASSPSQGGYGYTF.

This clone was seen repeatedly, ten times or more. The V call is TRBV18, the J call TRBJ2-7; D not certain. The germline CDR1 and CDR2 sequences are KGHSH and LQKENI. V was cut by 2 bases and J by 6 bases, with 20 bases left in between. The CDR3 covers 16 residues. The CDR3 sequence: CASSPLLQAQGSEQYF. The CDR3, as DNA: TGTGCCAGCTCACCATTGCTTCAGGCTCAAGGTTCCGAGCAGTACTTC.

This clone has ten or more counts. CDR3 protein: CASSRQGALKETQYF. The CDR3 DNA is TGTGCCAGCAGCCGACAGGGGGCGCTTAAAGAGACCCAGTACTTC. V is TRBV14 and J is TRBJ2-5; 10 bases agree with TRBD1. CDR1 and CDR2 (germline): SGHDN, FVKESK. The CDR3 length is 15 residues. Losses at the gene ends were 4 bases for V and 3 bases for J; bases not matched to a gene: 5.

This clone has ten or more counts. The rearrangement uses TRBV6-1 and TRBJ1-1; D remains unclear. V lost 7 bases and J 2 bases, leaving 5 bases between the germline ends. CDR3 length equals 11 residues. CDR1 is MNHNS and CDR2 is SASEGT in the germline V gene. In DNA form, the CDR3 reads TGTGCCAGCACTGATAACACTGAAGCTTTCTTT. It translates to CASTDNTEAFF.

In this sample, this clone turned up once. The chain carries TRBV13 and TRBJ2-3, with TRBD2 matching 9 bases. The CDR3 has 21 residues. The germline V gene has CDR1 PRHDT and CDR2 FYEKMQ (reference sequence). After removal of 5 bases from V and 3 bases from J, the junction contained 24 bases not matched to a gene. The CDR3 spells CASSLTRWWDVSGGETDTQYF. CDR3 bases: TGTGCCAGCAGCCTAACACGGTGGTGGGATGTTAGCGGGGGAGAAACAGATACGCAGTATTTT.